This T cell receptor beta chain was identified during a study of CD8 T cells in ankylosing spondylitis. General study results and limits: Disease-linked clones were found to be CD8+ and relatively rare in peripheral blood. In ankylosing spondylitis blood, a motif of roughly eight highly homologous TCR beta variants appeared characteristic. The authors reported significant enrichment of disease-linked clones in matched ankylosing spondylitis synovial fluid.

Each TCR beta library was made by quantitative 5'-RACE that incorporated molecular barcodes. From the 5' RACE reads, TCRdb called clonotypes with MiXCR, one entry per CDR3 protein. The sample lists nearly 250,000 distinct CDR3 sequences, 32% occurring once. In its sample, this clonotype was seen a few times. Its target is not known. Sequenced input: blood, either unsorted or a sorted T cell fraction (not recorded which). The source of this sequence is a male donor with ankylosing spondylitis or in good health (not recorded which).

The CDR3 here is CSVEGDSHRGTDTQYF. For the CDR3, the DNA is TGCAGCGTTGAAGGGGACAGCCATCGGGGCACAGATACGCAGTATTTT. The chain is built from TRBV29-1 and TRBJ2-3; 7 nucleotides line up with TRBD1. The V gene end was trimmed by 1 base and the J gene end by 1 base; junction bases not matched to a gene: 8. Germline V lookup: CDR1 SQVTM, CDR2 ANQGSEA. This CDR3 has 16 residues.